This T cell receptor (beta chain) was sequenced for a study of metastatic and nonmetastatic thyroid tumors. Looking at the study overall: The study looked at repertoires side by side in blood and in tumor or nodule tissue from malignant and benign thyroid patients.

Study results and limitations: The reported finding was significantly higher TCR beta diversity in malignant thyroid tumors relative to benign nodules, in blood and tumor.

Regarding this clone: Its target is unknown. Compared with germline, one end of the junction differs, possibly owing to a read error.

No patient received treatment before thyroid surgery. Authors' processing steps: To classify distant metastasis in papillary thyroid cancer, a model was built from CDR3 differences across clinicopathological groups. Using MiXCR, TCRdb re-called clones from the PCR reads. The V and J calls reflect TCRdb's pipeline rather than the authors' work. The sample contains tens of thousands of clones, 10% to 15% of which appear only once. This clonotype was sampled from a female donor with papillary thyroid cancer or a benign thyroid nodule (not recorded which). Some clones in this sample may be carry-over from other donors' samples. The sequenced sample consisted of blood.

The CDR3 spells CASILVGRGPYDQYF. The CDR3 region has the DNA TGTGCCAGCATCTTGGTTGGTCGGGGACCCTACGATCAGTACTTC. This chain joins TRBV7-9 and TRBJ2-7, with D possibly called TRBD1 or TRBD2 (5 bases each). The CDR3 is made up of 15 amino acids. Germline V gives CDR1 SEHNR, CDR2 FQNEAQ (reference sequence).